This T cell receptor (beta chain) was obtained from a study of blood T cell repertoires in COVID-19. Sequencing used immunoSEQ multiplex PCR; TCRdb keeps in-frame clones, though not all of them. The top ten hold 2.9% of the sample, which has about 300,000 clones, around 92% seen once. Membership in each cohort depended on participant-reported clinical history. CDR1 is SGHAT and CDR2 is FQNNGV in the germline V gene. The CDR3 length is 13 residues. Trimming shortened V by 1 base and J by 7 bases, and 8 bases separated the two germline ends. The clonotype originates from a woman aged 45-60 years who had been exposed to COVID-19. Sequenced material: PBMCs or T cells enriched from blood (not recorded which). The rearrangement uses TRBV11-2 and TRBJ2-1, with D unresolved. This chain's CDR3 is CASSLGFLNEQFF. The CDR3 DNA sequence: TGTGCCAGCAGCTTAGGTTTTTTAAATGAGCAGTTCTTC.